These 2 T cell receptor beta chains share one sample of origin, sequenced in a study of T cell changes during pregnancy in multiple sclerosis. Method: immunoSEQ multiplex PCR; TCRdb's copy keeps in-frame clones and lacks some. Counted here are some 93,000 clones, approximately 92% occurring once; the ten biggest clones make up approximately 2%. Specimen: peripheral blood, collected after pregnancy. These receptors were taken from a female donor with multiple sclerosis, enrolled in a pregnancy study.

The DNA for the CDR3 is TGTGCCAGCAGTGCGGGGGGAATTGCAGATACGCAGTATTTT. Translated: CASSAGGIADTQYF. The V gene is TRBV2, the J gene TRBJ2-3; 7 bases fit TRBD2. Germline assignment: CDR1 SNHLY and CDR2 FYNNEI. This CDR3 has 14 amino acids. With V trimmed by 4 bases and J by 4 bases, 5 bases remained unmatched. The complete variable domain, with remaining parts taken from reference TRBV2 and TRBJ2-3, reads EPEVTQTPSHQVTQMGQEVILRCVPISNHLYFYWYRQILGQKVEFLVSFYNNEISEKSEIFDDQFSVERPDGSNFTLKIRSTKLEDSAMYFCASSAGGIADTQYFGPGTRLTVL.

CDR3 sequence reads: CASSEMGILGSSNYGYTF. CDR3 nucleotides: TGTGCCAGCAGTGAGATGGGCATCCTGGGCAGCTCTAACTATGGCTACACCTTC. The chain links TRBV6-1 to TRBJ1-2, with D hard to call. The V and J ends lost 3 bases and 0 bases respectively, with 20 bases between them. Germline loops: CDR1 MNHNS, CDR2 SASEGT. This CDR3 comprises 18 residues.